This TCR beta chain was obtained from a study of T cell repertoires in cytomegalovirus infection. A single record per CDR3 protein comes from TCRdb applying MiXCR to the reads. Of 350,000 to 550,000 distinct CDR3 sequences listed, 25% to 40% were seen once; the top ten hold approximately 13%. The ends lost 6 bases at V and 6 bases at J; junction bases unmatched: 12. CDR3 size: 15 residues. Germline V gives CDR1 LGHDT, CDR2 YNNKEL (reference sequence). On this clonotype itself: Its matching antigen is unknown.

Findings and caveats of the study: Across the ex vivo response, the dominant clonotypes were HLA-C-restricted CMV-specific TCR beta clonotypes.

The chain has TRBV3-1 and TRBJ1-1; 8 nucleotides agree with TRBD1. The material sequenced was PBMCs. The sequence was obtained from a human donor in good health (CMV status not recorded). Some clones in this sample may be carry-over from other donors' samples. CDR3 region: CASRGSVTGDAEAFF. CDR3 nucleotide sequence: TGTGCCAGCAGGGGATCCGTGACAGGGGACGCTGAAGCTTTCTTT.